The clone carrying this TCR beta chain was seen more than once but under ten times. The antigen remains undetermined. In the PCR, 60 Vbeta and 13 Jbeta primers were used. Original methodology: An analysis that came later counted 80 million or so unique TCR beta chains, about 10 million shared. Sequencing used immunoSEQ multiplex PCR; TCRdb keeps in-frame clones, though not all of them. The V and J calls and clone size come from that table; D and trimming were worked out from the DNA. The table has about 120,000 clones, 75% to 90% seen once. V dropped 4 bases and J dropped 4 bases, with 14 bases sitting between them. The CDR3 covers 14 residues. Germline V CDR1 and CDR2: MNHNS, SASEGT. The data were obtained in a study of cytomegalovirus exposure and HLA in healthy donors. On the study more broadly: Roughly 80 million unique TCRs from HLA-typed donors made up an early data release.

General study points: When the data were analyzed later, several of the most significant clusters appeared to be linked to common viral pathogens. Earlier analysis yielded a pattern in which most TCR beta V segments were productive about 87% or about 30% of the time.

The origin of this receptor is a man aged 30 to 39 in good health and CMV-seronegative. The chain combines TRBV6-1 with TRBJ2-7, with D possibly TRBD2 on 6 matching bases. The sequencing sample was made of PBMCs. CDR3 coding DNA: TGTGCCAGCAGTGCCCCTCCCGGAGGGTACGAGCAGTACTTC. This encodes CASSAPPGGYEQYF.